This TCR beta chain was obtained from a study of cytomegalovirus exposure and HLA in healthy donors. General study results and limits: Among TCR sequences, most were rare, though some public TCRs appeared in many donors. The CMV antigen specificity of a few CMV-associated chains was confirmed through in vitro analysis. Most subjects had HLA-A and HLA-B alleles reportedly predicted accurately by TCR beta sequences.

As for this clone: The antigen remains unidentified.

Amplification used 60 Vbeta primers and 13 Jbeta primers. The assay was immunoSEQ multiplex PCR, and TCRdb's table has in-frame clones only and misses some. The profile shows tens of thousands of clones, about 7.6% of them singletons. Germline values: CDR1 SGHNT, CDR2 YYREEE (reference sequence). There are 14 residues in the CDR3. The source of this sequence is a man over 45 in good health and CMV-seronegative. V is TRBV5-4 and J is TRBJ2-5; possible D gene TRBD1, 5 bases. The J call could be wrong; TRBJ2-7 is a better fit for the DNA end. The sample comprised PBMCs. As DNA, the CDR3 is TGTGCCAGCAGCAGCCAGGGTGTGGACTACGAGCAGTACTTC. Translation gives CASSSQGVDYEQYF.